This record covers a single T cell receptor (beta chain). Sequencing was performed with immunoSEQ multiplex PCR; in TCRdb, only in-frame clones are kept and a portion is missing. The top ten hold about a sixth of the sample, which has 20,000 to 25,000 clones, 73% seen once. CDR1 is SGDLS, CDR2 YYNGEE, per germline. The CDR3 runs 14 residues. V lost 5 bases and J 0 bases, leaving 9 bases between the germline ends. This record comes from a study of intratumoral heterogeneity in liver cancer. No macroscopic necrosis or hemorrhage was seen in sampled areas. Sequenced material: tumor-adjacent normal tissue, taken before any cancer treatment. V usage is TRBV9 and J usage is TRBJ1-5; a possible D gene is TRBD1 (6 bases). The sequence derives from a woman in her 70s with hepatocellular carcinoma. The CDR3 region is CASSEDSSNQPQHF. CDR3 DNA: TGTGCCAGCAGTGAGGACAGTAGCAATCAGCCCCAGCATTTT.